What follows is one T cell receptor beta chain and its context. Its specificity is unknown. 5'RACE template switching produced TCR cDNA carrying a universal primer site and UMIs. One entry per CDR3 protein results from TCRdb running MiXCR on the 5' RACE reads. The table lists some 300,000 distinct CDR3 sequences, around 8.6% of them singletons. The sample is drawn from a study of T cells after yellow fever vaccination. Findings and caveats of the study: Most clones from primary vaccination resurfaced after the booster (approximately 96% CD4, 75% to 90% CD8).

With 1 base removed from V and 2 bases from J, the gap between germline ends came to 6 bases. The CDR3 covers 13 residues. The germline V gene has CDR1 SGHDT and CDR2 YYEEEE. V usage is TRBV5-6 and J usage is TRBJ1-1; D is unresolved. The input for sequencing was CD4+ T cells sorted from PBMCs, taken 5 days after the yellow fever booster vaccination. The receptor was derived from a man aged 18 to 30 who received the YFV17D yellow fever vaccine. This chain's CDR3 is CASSLIINTEAFF. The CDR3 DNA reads TGTGCCAGCAGCTTGATTATAAACACTGAAGCTTTCTTT.